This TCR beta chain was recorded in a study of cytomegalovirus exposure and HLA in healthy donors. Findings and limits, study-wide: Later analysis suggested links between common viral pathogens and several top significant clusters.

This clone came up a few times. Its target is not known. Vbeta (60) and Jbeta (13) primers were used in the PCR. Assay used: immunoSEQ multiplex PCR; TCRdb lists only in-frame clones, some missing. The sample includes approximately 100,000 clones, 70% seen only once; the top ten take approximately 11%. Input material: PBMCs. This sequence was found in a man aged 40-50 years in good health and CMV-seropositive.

The CDR3 spells CAWSVWKSRTGVRGEKLFF. DNA for the CDR3: TGTGCCTGGAGTGTGTGGAAGTCTAGGACAGGGGTACGAGGTGAAAAACTGTTTTTT. This rearrangement joins TRBV30 to TRBJ1-4; 9 positions match TRBD1. The CDR3 has 19 amino acids. Germline V gives CDR1 GTSNPN, CDR2 SVGIG (reference sequence). Germline trimming cut 0 bases from V and 7 bases from J; bases unmatched to any gene: 18. Drawing the rest from reference TRBV30 and TRBJ1-4, the complete variable domain is SQTIHQWPATLVQPVGSPLSLECTVEGTSNPNLYWYRQAAGRGLQLLFYSVGIGQISSEVPQNLSASRPQDRQFILSSKKLLLSDSGFYLCAWSVWKSRTGVRGEKLFFGSGTQLSVL.